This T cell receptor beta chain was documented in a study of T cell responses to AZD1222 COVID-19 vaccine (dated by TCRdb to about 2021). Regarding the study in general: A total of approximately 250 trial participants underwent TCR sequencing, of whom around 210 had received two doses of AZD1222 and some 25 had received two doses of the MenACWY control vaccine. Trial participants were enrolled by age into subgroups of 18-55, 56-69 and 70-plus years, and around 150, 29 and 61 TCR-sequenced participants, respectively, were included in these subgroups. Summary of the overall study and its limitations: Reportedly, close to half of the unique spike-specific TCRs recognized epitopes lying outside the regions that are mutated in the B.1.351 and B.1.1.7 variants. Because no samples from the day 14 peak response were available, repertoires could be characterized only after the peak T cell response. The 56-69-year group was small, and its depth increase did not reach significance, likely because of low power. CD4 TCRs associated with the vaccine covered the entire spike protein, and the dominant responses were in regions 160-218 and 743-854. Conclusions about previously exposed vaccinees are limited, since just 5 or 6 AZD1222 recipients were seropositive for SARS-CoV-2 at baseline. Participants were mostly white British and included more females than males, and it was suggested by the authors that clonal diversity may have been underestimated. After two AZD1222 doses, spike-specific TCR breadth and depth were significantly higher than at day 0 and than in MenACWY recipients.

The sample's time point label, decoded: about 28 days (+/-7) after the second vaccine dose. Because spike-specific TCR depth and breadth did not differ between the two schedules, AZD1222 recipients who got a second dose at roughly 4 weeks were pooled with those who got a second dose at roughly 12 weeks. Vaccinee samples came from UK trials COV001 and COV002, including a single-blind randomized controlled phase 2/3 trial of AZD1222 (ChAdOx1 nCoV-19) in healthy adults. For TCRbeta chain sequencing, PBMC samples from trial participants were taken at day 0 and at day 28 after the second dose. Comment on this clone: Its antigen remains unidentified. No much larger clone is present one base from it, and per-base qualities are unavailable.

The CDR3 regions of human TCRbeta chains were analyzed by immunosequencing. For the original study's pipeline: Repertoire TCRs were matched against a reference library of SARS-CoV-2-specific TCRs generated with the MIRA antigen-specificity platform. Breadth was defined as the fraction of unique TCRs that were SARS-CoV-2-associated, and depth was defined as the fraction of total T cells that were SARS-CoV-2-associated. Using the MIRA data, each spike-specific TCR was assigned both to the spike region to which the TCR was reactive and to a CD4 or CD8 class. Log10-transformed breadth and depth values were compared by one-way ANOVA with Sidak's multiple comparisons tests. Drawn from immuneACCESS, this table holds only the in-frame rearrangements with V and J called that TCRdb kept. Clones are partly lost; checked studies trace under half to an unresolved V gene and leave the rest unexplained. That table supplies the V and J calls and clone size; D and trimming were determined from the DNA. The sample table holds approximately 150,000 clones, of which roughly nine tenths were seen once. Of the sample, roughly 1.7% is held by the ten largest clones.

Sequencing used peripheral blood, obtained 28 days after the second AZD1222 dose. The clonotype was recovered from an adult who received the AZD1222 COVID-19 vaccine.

The CDR3: CASSSGLAGVSTNIQYF. The base sequence is TGTGCCAGCAGTTCGGGACTAGCGGGAGTATCTACAAACATTCAGTACTTC. Recombination connected TRBV6-2 or TRBV6-3 to TRBJ2-4; 14 central bases correspond to TRBD2. CDR1 and CDR2, looked up from the germline V gene, are MNHEY and SVGEGT. There are 17 amino acids in the CDR3, from cysteine to phenylalanine inclusive. Only CDR3 DNA is held: 51 bases, read in frame from base 1. V trim: 4 bases; J trim: 6 bases; unmatched bases: 8.